This is a list of T cell receptor beta chains from one sample in a study of PD-1 blockade in classical Hodgkin lymphoma. Generated by immunoSEQ multiplex PCR, the TCRdb table keeps only in-frame clones and is missing some. Of over 20,000 clones listed, more than 70% were seen once; the top ten hold more than 10%. Here the sequenced sample was peripheral blood mononuclear cells (PBMCs), taken before the fourth cycle of nivolumab. The source is a human donor with classical Hodgkin lymphoma. Each CDR3 is given with its conserved first and last residue. A D gene is named only where the DNA matches it firmly. Rows may omit the clone size; those that give it use once, few, many or a size class.

v_call: TRBV27; j_call: TRBJ1-1; d_call: .; clone_size: .; cdr3_nt: TGTGCCAGCAGTTTCCGCCAGGGGACCCACACTGAAGCTTTCTTT; cdr3_aa: CASSFRQGTHTEAFF
v_call: TRBV11-2; j_call: TRBJ2-7; d_call: TRBD2; clone_size: .; cdr3_nt: TGTGCCAGCAGCTTGGGCGGGAGGGCCTACGAGCAGTACTTC; cdr3_aa: CASSLGGRAYEQYF
v_call: TRBV19; j_call: TRBJ2-7; d_call: .; clone_size: .; cdr3_nt: TGTGCCAGTAGAGGGACTTCTGTTTACGAGCAGTACTTC; cdr3_aa: CASRGTSVYEQYF
v_call: TRBV28; j_call: TRBJ1-1; d_call: .; clone_size: .; cdr3_nt: TGTGCCAGCAGTCTTAGGGCAGGGAGAGCTTTCTTT; cdr3_aa: CASSLRAGRAFF
v_call: TRBV9; j_call: TRBJ2-3; d_call: .; clone_size: medium-sized; cdr3_nt: TGTGCCAGCAGCGAGTATGGCCACAGCACAGATACGCAGTATTTT; cdr3_aa: CASSEYGHSTDTQYF
v_call: TRBV30; j_call: TRBJ2-7; d_call: TRBD2; clone_size: .; cdr3_nt: TGTGCCTGGAGTGAGGGACTAGCGGGAGCCTACGAGCAGTACTTC; cdr3_aa: CAWSEGLAGAYEQYF
v_call: TRBV21-1; j_call: TRBJ1-1; d_call: .; clone_size: .; cdr3_nt: TGTGCCAGCAGCAAATTTAGGGGACATAAGACAGGGACGGGCACTGAAGCTTTCTTT; cdr3_aa: CASSKFRGHKTGTGTEAFF
v_call: TRBV28; j_call: TRBJ2-3; d_call: .; clone_size: .; cdr3_nt: TGTGCCAGCAGTTTACCCGGCAGGGGTAGAAACACAGATACGCAGTATTTT; cdr3_aa: CASSLPGRGRNTDTQYF
v_call: TRBV11-3; j_call: TRBJ2-1; d_call: .; clone_size: .; cdr3_nt: TGTGCCAGCAGCCTAGCCCCTAATGAGCAGTTCTTC; cdr3_aa: CASSLAPNEQFF
v_call: TRBV7-3; j_call: TRBJ2-7; d_call: TRBD2; clone_size: .; cdr3_nt: TGTGCCAGCAGCTTTCTAGCGGGAGGGCCCTACGAGCAGTACTTC; cdr3_aa: CASSFLAGGPYEQYF
v_call: TRBV6-1; j_call: TRBJ1-5; d_call: TRBD1; clone_size: .; cdr3_nt: TGTGCCAGCTCACTCCCGGACAGGGTCAATCAGCCCCAGCATTTT; cdr3_aa: CASSLPDRVNQPQHF
v_call: TRBV28; j_call: TRBJ2-1; d_call: TRBD2; clone_size: few; cdr3_nt: TGTGCCAGCAGTTGGTATAGCGGGAGTTCCCTTTACAATGAGCAGTTCTTC; cdr3_aa: CASSWYSGSSLYNEQFF
v_call: TRBV19; j_call: TRBJ2-2; d_call: TRBD2; clone_size: once; cdr3_nt: TGTGCCAGTAGTATCCACAGAGCGGGGGGAAAAGACACCGGGGAGCTGTTTTTT; cdr3_aa: CASSIHRAGGKDTGELFF
v_call: TRBV18; j_call: TRBJ2-3; d_call: TRBD2; clone_size: .; cdr3_nt: TGTGCCAGCTCACCGCTAGCGGGAGAGGAGGATACGCAGTATTTT; cdr3_aa: CASSPLAGEEDTQYF
v_call: TRBV5-4; j_call: TRBJ2-7; d_call: TRBD1; clone_size: .; cdr3_nt: TGTGCCAGCAGCGAGACAGGGGGCGCATCCTACGAGCAGTACTTC; cdr3_aa: CASSETGGASYEQYF
v_call: TRBV7-2; j_call: TRBJ2-2; d_call: TRBD1; clone_size: .; cdr3_nt: TGTGCCAGCAGCTTAGCGGGGACAGGGAACACCGGGGAGCTGTTTTTT; cdr3_aa: CASSLAGTGNTGELFF
v_call: TRBV11-3; j_call: TRBJ2-7; d_call: .; clone_size: .; cdr3_nt: TGTGCCAGCAGCTCCGGGATCGGGGCCTACGAGCAGTACTTC; cdr3_aa: CASSSGIGAYEQYF
v_call: TRBV30; j_call: TRBJ2-5; d_call: .; clone_size: .; cdr3_nt: TGTGCCTGGAGTACGGGCCCGCCGTACTTC; cdr3_aa: CAWSTGPPYF
v_call: TRBV4-3; j_call: TRBJ1-4; d_call: .; clone_size: .; cdr3_nt: TGCGCCAGCAGCCCGGTCGACTTGGGGGAAAAACTGTTTTTT; cdr3_aa: CASSPVDLGEKLFF
v_call: TRBV5-1; j_call: TRBJ2-7; d_call: .; clone_size: .; cdr3_nt: TGCGCCAGCAGCTTAACTGACCGGCCCTACGAGCAGTACTTC; cdr3_aa: CASSLTDRPYEQYF
v_call: TRBV7-9; j_call: TRBJ2-2; d_call: .; clone_size: .; cdr3_nt: TGTGCCGTAAAGCCGTTGGACACCGGGGAGCTGTTTTTT; cdr3_aa: CAVKPLDTGELFF
v_call: TRBV7-9; j_call: TRBJ1-6; d_call: TRBD1; clone_size: .; cdr3_nt: TGTGCCAGCAGCTTGACAGGGGATAATTCACCCCTCCACTTT; cdr3_aa: CASSLTGDNSPLHF
v_call: TRBV2; j_call: TRBJ2-7; d_call: TRBD2; clone_size: .; cdr3_nt: TGTGGCGGGGGTAATTGGTACGAGCAGTACTTC; cdr3_aa: CGGGNWYEQYF